This T cell receptor beta chain is drawn from a study of T cell clones after liver transplantation. Study-level points and caveats: Rather than being deleted, graft donor-reactive T cells may have moved into the graft. Low donor cell numbers restricted donor-reactive repertoire measurement in two subjects.

In the case of this clone: Its cognate antigen is unknown.

The method was immunoSEQ multiplex PCR; TCRdb's version includes in-frame clones alone and lacks a portion of them. The sample shows roughly 80,000 clones, over 80% of them seen only once. The CDR3 covers 13 residues. V was trimmed by 5 bases and J by 4 bases, leaving 9 bases between them. From germline, CDR1 is GTSNPN and CDR2 SVGIG (reference sequence). The rearrangement uses TRBV30 and TRBJ2-6; D not certain. This receptor was identified in a human patient who received a liver transplant. These T cells may partly come from the graft donor. The source was CD4+ T cells from blood, collected almost 47 months after liver transplant. For the CDR3, the DNA is TGTGCCTGGGAAGCCTCGGGGGCCAACGTCCTGACTTTC. Its protein product is CAWEASGANVLTF.